Listed here are 22 T cell receptor delta chains from one sample, sequenced in a study of gamma-delta T cells after stem cell transplantation. TCRdb made new clone calls on the RT-PCR reads using CATT. The sample holds roughly 15,000 delta-chain clones, roughly 29% seen once. Sequenced input: gamma-delta T cells. The receptors were gathered from a human donor. It is not recorded whose cells these are; they may come from a transplant donor.

This chain joins TRDV3 and TRDJ1, with D possibly being TRDD2 (6 bases). Germline V gives CDR1 TVYSNPD, CDR2 GDNSRS (reference sequence). V was clipped by 4 bases and J by 4 bases, with 25 bases between them. The CDR3 length is 16 residues. CDR3 DNA: TGTGCCTCCTCGGGGGGTCTCCTACGCCTCCTCGATAAACTCATCTTT. This gives the protein CASSGGLLRLLDKLIF.

A remark on this clone: One end of the junction does not line up with germline, which may come from a read error. The chain employs TRDV1 and TRDJ1, with 10 bases matching TRDD3. Germline-derived CDR1 and CDR2 are TSWWSYY and QGS. CDR3 size: 19 residues. CDR3 region: CAIGESTTTWGIPSHKLIF. The CDR3 nucleotides read TGTGCTATTGGGGAAAGTACTACTACATGGGGGATACCTTCCCATAAACTCATCTTT.

This clone appeared a few times. This chain connects TRAV29/DV5 to TRDJ1, with 13 bases that match TRDD3. CDR3 length: 18 amino acids. Per germline, CDR1 NSMFDY and CDR2 ISSIKDK. V was clipped by 0 bases and J by 5 bases; unmatched bases: 13. DNA of the CDR3: TGTGCAGCAAGCGCGCTCCCACTGGGGGATACGGGGGAGGATAAACTCATCTTT. Translating gives CAASALPLGDTGEDKLIF. Supplemented by reference TRAV29/DV5 and TRDJ1, the full variable domain reads DQQVKQNSPSLSVQEGRISILNCDYTNSMFDYFLWYKKYPAEGPTFLISISSIKDKNEDGRFTVFLNKSAKHLSLHIVPSQPGDSAVYFCAASALPLGDTGEDKLIFGKGTRVTVEP.

This clone was found a few times. V and J are TRDV1 and TRDJ1; D is undetermined. This CDR3 has 11 amino acids. The germline V and J ends were trimmed by 2 bases and 8 bases, with 6 bases remaining between them. Per germline, CDR1 TSWWSYY and CDR2 QGS. Here the CDR3 reads CALGESGKLIF. The CDR3 nucleotides are TGTGCTCTTGGGGAATCCGGCAAACTCATCTTT.

As for this clone: Sequence at one end of the junction differs from germline and may be a read error. This sample includes further DNA sequences coding for the same CDR3. The rearrangement links TRAV29/DV5 to TRDJ1; D gene uncertain. CDR1 is NSMFDY, CDR2 ISSIKDK, per germline. CDR3 length: 13 amino acids. The CDR3 DNA sequence: TGTGCAGCCCTTGTCGCAGGGCCCGATAAACTCATCTTC. This codes for CAALVAGPDKLIF.

The chain combines TRDV2 with TRDJ1; 7 positions match TRDD3. Germline CDR1 is GEAIGNYY and CDR2 is EKD. J was trimmed by 0 bases and V by 3 bases; bases with no gene match: 12. The CDR3 loop spans 17 amino acids. CDR3 in amino acids: CACDARGGLEYTDKLIF. CDR3 sequence (DNA): TGTGCCTGTGACGCGCGGGGGGGATTGGAGTACACCGATAAACTCATCTTT.

This clone showed up just a few times. This sequence joins TRDV2 and TRDJ1; maybe TRDD3 (6 bases). Germline V gives CDR1 GEAIGNYY, CDR2 EKD. The V end lost 0 bases, the J end lost 0 bases, and 13 bases lay between the germline ends. This CDR3 spans 16 amino acids. CDR3 amino acids: CACDTWGLRDTDKLIF. CDR3 bases: TGTGCCTGTGACACCTGGGGGTTAAGGGACACCGATAAACTCATCTTT.

The gene calls are TRDV2 and TRDJ1, with D perhaps matching TRDD3 (5 bases). Germline loops: CDR1 GEAIGNYY, CDR2 EKD. Trimming cost V 2 bases and J 0 bases, with 21 bases left between them. The CDR3 runs to 18 residues. The CDR3 region is CACDNRLLRDSHTDKLIF. DNA for the CDR3: TGTGCCTGTGACAACAGACTGTTGAGGGATTCCCACACCGATAAACTCATCTTT.

The V and J genes are TRDV2 and TRDJ2, with TRDD2 as a possible D gene (5 bases). CDR1 is GEAIGNYY and CDR2 is EKD in the germline V gene. This CDR3 is built from 18 residues. The V end lost 0 bases, the J end lost 2 bases, and 18 bases lay between the germline ends. DNA of the CDR3: TGTGCCTGTGACACCTCCATGGTCCCTTCAGTCTTGACAGCACAACTCTTCTTT. Protein product: CACDTSMVPSVLTAQLFF.

CDR3 DNA sequence: TGTGCCTTTATTCTCCGTGAGTGGGCCACCGATAAACTCATCTTT. Translation: CAFILREWATDKLIF. This rearrangement joins TRDV3 to TRDJ1; D remains unclear. Between the trimmed V and J ends, which lost 1 base and 1 base, there was a span of 16 bases. This CDR3 region has 15 residues. Per germline, CDR1 TVYSNPD and CDR2 GDNSRS (reference sequence).

This clone has more than one count but fewer than ten. The V gene is TRDV2, the J gene TRDJ1; TRDD3 matches 8 bases. V shed 5 bases and J 4 bases; nucleotides not matched to a gene: 17. This CDR3 comprises 17 residues. Germline V CDR1 and CDR2: GEAIGNYY, EKD. This chain's CDR3 is CACALIPYWGPDDKLIF. CDR3 nucleotides: TGTGCCTGTGCCCTCATCCCGTACTGGGGGCCGGACGATAAACTCATCTTT.

Within the sample, this clone is medium-sized (0.01 to 0.1%). The chain links TRDV2 to TRDJ3, with 13 positions matching TRDD3. After removal of 4 bases from V and 0 bases from J, the junction contained 2 bases not matched to a gene. This CDR3 region has 18 residues. Germline lookup yields CDR1 GEAIGNYY and CDR2 EKD. The CDR3 nucleotides are TGTGCCTGTGATACTGGGGGATACGACTCCTGGGACACCCGACAGATGTTTTTC. Its protein is CACDTGGYDSWDTRQMFF.

V is TRDV2 and J is TRDJ1; 9 bases fit TRDD3. This CDR3 is built from 14 residues. Per the germline V gene, CDR1 is GEAIGNYY and CDR2 is EKD. Trimming removed 3 bases from V and 2 bases from J; junction bases left unmatched: 3. The CDR3 DNA sequence: TGTGCCTGTGACCCGCTGGGGGATACCGATAAACTCATCTTT. This encodes CACDPLGDTDKLIF.

This clone appeared a few times. J is TRDJ1 and V is TRDV1, with 11 positions matching TRDD3. Germline-derived CDR1 and CDR2 are TSWWSYY and QGS. The V gene end was trimmed by 0 bases and the J gene end by 8 bases; junction bases not matched to a gene: 23. This CDR3 is built from 21 residues. CDR3 sequence reads: CALGELTWDTLSYWGIGKLIF. CDR3 DNA sequence: TGTGCTCTTGGGGAACTTACGTGGGATACTCTATCGTACTGGGGGATAGGGAAACTCATCTTT.

The rearrangement joins TRDV2 to TRDJ1, with 11 positions matching TRDD3. The CDR3 runs to 17 residues. Germline V gene lookup returns CDR1 GEAIGNYY and CDR2 EKD. V lost 0 bases to trimming and J lost 0 bases; unmatched junction nucleotides: 5. Here the CDR3 reads CACDTALGDKYTDKLIF. CDR3 coding DNA: TGTGCCTGTGACACCGCACTGGGGGATAAGTACACCGATAAACTCATCTTT.

This clone is labeled medium-sized (0.01 to 0.1%). The chain joins TRDV2 to TRDJ3, with 7 bases matching TRDD3. The CDR3 is made up of 18 amino acids. The ends lost 0 bases at V and 0 bases at J; junction bases unmatched: 4. Germline loops: CDR1 GEAIGNYY, CDR2 EKD. In nucleotides, the CDR3 is TGTGCCTGTGACACCGTTTGGGGGAGCTCCTGGGACACCCGACAGATGTTTTTC. It specifies CACDTVWGSSWDTRQMFF.

This chain joins TRDV1 and TRDJ1, with 11 bases matching TRDD3. The CDR3 is 19 amino acids. V lost 3 bases, J lost 3 bases, and 15 bases stayed unmatched. CDR1 and CDR2 (germline): TSWWSYY, QGS. CDR3 in DNA: TGTGCTCTTGGGGACCTCCGGTTTCTGGGGGATACAGAGGCCGATAAACTCATCTTT. Protein product: CALGDLRFLGDTEADKLIF.

The table lists this clone with a few counts. This chain joins TRDV1 and TRDJ1; 12 nucleotides agree with TRDD3. The germline V gene has CDR1 TSWWSYY and CDR2 QGS. V shed 2 bases and J 5 bases; nucleotides not matched to a gene: 21. CDR3 length equals 21 residues. In DNA, the CDR3 is TGTGCTCTTGGGGAATCCACCACTACGACCTACTGGGGGATACCGCCTGATAAACTCATCTTT. It is translated as CALGESTTTTYWGIPPDKLIF.

The table lists this clone with a few counts. The gene calls are TRDV2 and TRDJ1, with TRDD3 matching 12 bases. After removal of 6 bases from V and 1 base from J, the junction contained 5 bases not matched to a gene. The germline CDR1 and CDR2 sequences are GEAIGNYY and EKD. The CDR3 loop spans 15 amino acids. CDR3 sequence reads: CACSTGGYFTDKLIF. DNA of the CDR3: TGTGCCTGTTCCACTGGGGGATACTTCACCGATAAACTCATCTTT.

V usage is TRDV2 and J usage is TRDJ1; D uncertain. V shed 8 bases and J shed 5 bases, with 11 bases lying between them. The germline V gene encodes CDR1 GEAIGNYY and CDR2 EKD. The CDR3 has 11 residues. The CDR3 is CAYQVGDKLIF. The CDR3 region has the DNA TGTGCCTACCAGGTGGGAGATAAACTCATCTTT.

The chain joins TRDV2 to TRDJ3, with 9 bases matching TRDD3. This CDR3 contains 18 residues. The germline V gene encodes CDR1 GEAIGNYY and CDR2 EKD. With 2 bases clipped from V and 2 bases from J, the junction kept 6 bases outside the gene matches. Here the CDR3 DNA reads TGTGCCTGTGACATACTGGGGGACCTCGCCTGGGACACCCGACAGATGTTTTTC. Translation: CACDILGDLAWDTRQMFF.

The rearrangement links TRDV1 to TRDJ1; D remains unclear. Germline lookup yields CDR1 TSWWSYY and CDR2 QGS. V was clipped by 3 bases and J by 0 bases, with 14 bases between them. The CDR3 extends over 16 amino acids. CDR3: CALGELQLRNTDKLIF. In DNA form, the CDR3 reads TGTGCTCTTGGGGAGCTTCAACTGCGGAACACCGATAAACTCATCTTT.